These 24 T cell receptor beta chains were sequenced from one sample in a study of Ad26.COV2.S vaccination and SARS-CoV-2 variants. The treatment here: around 19 received Ad26.COV2.S at low or high dose, single or two shots; 5 received placebo; per-sample allocation not given. Following the first vaccine or placebo injection, samples were taken on day 63. The protocol was immunoSEQ multiplex PCR, while the TCRdb copy is restricted to in-frame clones and leaves out a portion. This sample carries about 480,000 clones, roughly 85% of them seen once, and the ten largest clones take about 13%. This sample comprised peripheral blood, obtained in a trial of Ad26.COV2.S vaccine versus placebo. The receptors come from a person between 18 and 60 years old who received the Ad26.COV2.S COVID-19 vaccine or a placebo.

The J gene is TRBJ2-5, the V gene TRBV25-1; no firm D call. CDR3 length: 15 residues. CDR1 is MGHDK and CDR2 is SYGVNS in the germline V gene. V shed 3 bases and J shed 1 base, with 12 bases lying between them. CDR3 in amino acids: CASSEPRVFQETQYF. The CDR3, as DNA: TGTGCCAGCAGTGAGCCAAGGGTTTTCCAAGAGACCCAGTACTTC.

This clone has just a few counts. The chain has TRBV7-8 and TRBJ1-2; D possibly corresponds to TRBD1 (5 bases). The CDR3 is 15 residues long. V lost 5 bases, J lost 4 bases, and 17 bases lay in between. Germline values: CDR1 SGHVS, CDR2 FQNEAQ. The CDR3 reads CASSMTAGVGYGYTF. CDR3 in DNA: TGTGCCAGCAGCATGACCGCGGGGGTTGGCTATGGCTACACCTTC.

This clone was seen only a few times. The chain combines TRBV5-6 with TRBJ2-1; 11 nucleotides match TRBD2. The CDR3 consists of 15 residues. The J segment lost 4 bases and the V segment lost 4 bases, leaving 4 bases of the junction unmatched. The germline V gene encodes CDR1 SGHDT and CDR2 YYEEEE. The CDR3 here is CASSPGLAGYNEQFF. The CDR3 DNA is TGTGCCAGCAGCCCAGGACTAGCGGGTTACAATGAGCAGTTCTTC.

V and J are TRBV7-9 and TRBJ2-2; D may correspond to TRBD1 or TRBD2 (5 bases each). The V end lost 3 bases, the J end lost 2 bases, and 10 bases lay between the germline ends. The CDR3 contains 15 residues. Per germline, CDR1 SEHNR and CDR2 FQNEAQ (reference sequence). The CDR3 sequence: CASSFSGTNTGELFF. CDR3 sequence (DNA): TGTGCCAGCAGCTTTTCGGGGACCAACACCGGGGAGCTGTTTTTT.

The V gene is TRBV19, the J gene TRBJ2-3, with 8 nucleotides matching TRBD2. Germline values: CDR1 LNHDA, CDR2 SQIVND (reference sequence). CDR3 length equals 16 residues. V was clipped by 5 bases and J by 4 bases; unmatched bases: 11. For the CDR3, the DNA is TGTGCCAGTAGTCTCGCCGGGACTAGTCGCCCAGATACGCAGTATTTT. Its translation is CASSLAGTSRPDTQYF.

The rearrangement links TRBV7-9 to TRBJ2-5; D gene uncertain. Germline CDR1 is SEHNR and CDR2 is FQNEAQ (reference sequence). The CDR3 runs 15 residues. V was shortened by 3 bases and J by 5 bases, with 16 bases between the two germline ends. The CDR3 loop is CASSLDALPSETQYF. In nucleotides, the CDR3 is TGTGCCAGCAGCTTGGACGCGCTCCCGAGCGAGACCCAGTACTTC.

The chain has TRBV18 and TRBJ1-6; no definite D call. This CDR3 comprises 14 residues. Germline loops: CDR1 KGHSH, CDR2 LQKENI. Deletions cut 3 bases from V and 6 bases from J, with 9 bases between. For the CDR3, the DNA is TGTGCCAGCTCACCTCAGACTCCTAATTCACCCCTCCACTTT. It encodes CASSPQTPNSPLHF.

V is TRBV7-2 and J is TRBJ2-4, with D perhaps TRBD2 (6 bases). This CDR3 has 14 residues. From germline, CDR1 is SGHTA and CDR2 FQGNSA. V lost 3 bases and J lost 7, with 13 bases in between. CDR3 in amino acids: CASSFEGLSNIQYF. The CDR3 DNA sequence: TGTGCCAGCAGCTTTGAGGGACTCTCGAACATTCAGTACTTC.

This chain joins TRBV6-5 and TRBJ2-1, with D unresolved. Germline V gene sequence: CDR1 MNHEY, CDR2 SVGAGI. The CDR3 covers 15 residues. Between the trimmed V and J ends, which lost 6 bases and 0 bases, there was a span of 12 bases. CDR3: CASSQRVSSYNEQFF. In nucleotides, the CDR3 is TGTGCCAGCAGCCAGCGTGTTAGCTCCTACAATGAGCAGTTCTTC.

V and J are TRBV10-2 and TRBJ2-3; tentatively, D is TRBD1 (6 bases). CDR3 length: 16 amino acids. V lost 0 bases, J lost 2 bases, and 12 bases lay in between. Looked up from germline, CDR1 is WSHSY and CDR2 is SAAADI. The CDR3 coding sequence is TGCGCCAGCAGTGAGTCAGGGGGAATATCCACAGATACGCAGTATTTT. This gives the protein CASSESGGISTDTQYF.

The chain uses TRBV6-5 and TRBJ2-3; D may be TRBD2 (6 bases). This CDR3 has 15 amino acids. Germline CDR1 reads MNHEY; CDR2 reads SVGAGI. The V end was cut by 5 bases, the J end by 4 bases, with 16 bases between. The CDR3 DNA follows: TGTGCCAGCAGTACACTAGCAGTTGGGTCAGATACGCAGTATTTT. Its protein product is CASSTLAVGSDTQYF.

The V gene is TRBV11-1, the J gene TRBJ2-5; D is tentatively TRBD1 or TRBD2 (5 bases each). CDR3 size: 13 residues. Trimming pared 5 bases from V and 5 bases from J, leaving 12 bases between. Per the germline V gene, CDR1 is SGHAT and CDR2 is FQDESV (reference sequence). The CDR3 sequence: CASSREQAETQYF. In DNA, the CDR3 is TGTGCCAGCAGCCGGGAACAGGCGGAGACCCAGTACTTC.

This chain links TRBV28 with TRBJ2-7; TRBD2 matches 7 bases. The CDR3 runs 15 residues. Germline V gene sequence: CDR1 MDHEN, CDR2 SYDVKM. The V and J ends lost 2 bases and 12 bases, in that order; junction bases with no gene match: 16. The CDR3 coding sequence is TGTGCCAGCAGTTTAGGGGGTCAAGCGGGGCACCAGTGGTACTTC. Amino acid sequence: CASSLGGQAGHQWYF.

The J gene is TRBJ2-1, the V gene TRBV28; 10 positions match TRBD1. This CDR3 has 16 residues. Germline trimming cut 4 bases from V and 8 bases from J; bases unmatched to any gene: 11. Per germline, CDR1 MDHEN and CDR2 SYDVKM. CDR3 protein: CASSSSGTGALDEQFF. The CDR3 DNA reads as TGTGCCAGCAGTTCATCCGGGACAGGGGCCCTGGATGAGCAGTTCTTC. Supplemented by reference TRBV28 and TRBJ2-1, the full variable domain reads DVKVTQSSRYLVKRTGEKVFLECVQDMDHENMFWYRQDPGLGLRLIYFSYDVKMKEKGDIPEGYSVSREKKERFSLILESASTNQTSMYLCASSSSGTGALDEQFFGPGTRLTVL.

This rearrangement joins TRBV6-6 to TRBJ1-6, with D possibly being TRBD1 (5 bases). V shed 0 bases and J shed 7 bases, with 7 bases lying between them. The CDR3 is 14 residues long. CDR1 is MNHNY, CDR2 SVGAGI, per germline (reference sequence). The CDR3: CASSYSRANSPLHF. CDR3 in DNA: TGTGCCAGCAGTTACTCCAGGGCAAATTCACCCCTCCACTTT.

This clone was observed once. The rearrangement uses TRBV7-3 and TRBJ1-2, with D unclear. This CDR3 region has 15 residues. Germline V gene sequence: CDR1 SGHTA, CDR2 FQGTGA. V was cut by 1 base and J by 1 base, with 10 bases left in between. The CDR3 is CASSLNDGSNYGYTF. Written as DNA, the CDR3 is TGTGCCAGCAGCTTAAACGATGGCAGTAACTATGGCTACACCTTC.

This clone was recorded once. The rearrangement joins TRBV6-2 or TRBV6-3 to TRBJ2-6, with a weak D call TRBD2 (6 bases). V lost 2 bases and J 4 bases, leaving 15 bases between the germline ends. CDR1 and CDR2 (germline): MNHEY, SVGEGT. The CDR3 is 17 amino acids. This CDR3 is CASSYTQGLRGANVLTF. The CDR3 nucleotides read TGTGCCAGCAGTTACACCCAGGGACTCCGGGGGGCCAACGTCCTGACTTTC.

CDR3 residues: CASAGLGSEGTQYF. CDR3 nucleotides: TGTGCCTCCGCGGGACTAGGATCCGAGGGTACGCAGTATTTT. The chain recombines TRBV7-3 with TRBJ2-3, with TRBD2 matching 8 bases. The CDR3 consists of 14 residues. Germline-derived CDR1 and CDR2 are SGHTA and FQGTGA. V lost 11 bases to trimming and J lost 8 bases; unmatched junction nucleotides: 15.

V gene TRBV27 combines with J gene TRBJ1-4, with D hard to call. V shed 4 bases and J shed 0 bases, with 15 bases lying between them. The CDR3 has 17 residues. The germline CDR1 and CDR2 sequences are MNHEY and SMNVEV (reference sequence). The CDR3 loop is CASSSWKAFATNEKLFF. In DNA form, the CDR3 reads TGTGCCAGCAGTTCATGGAAGGCGTTTGCAACTAATGAAAAACTGTTTTTT.

The V call is TRBV3-1 (or the pseudogene TRBV3-2), the J call TRBJ1-5; D is ambiguous. Trimming removed 5 bases at V and 2 bases at J, with 7 bases between. CDR1 is LGHDT, CDR2 YNNKEL, per germline (reference sequence). The CDR3 length is 13 residues. This chain's CDR3 is CASSAGGNQPQHF. The CDR3 DNA follows: TGTGCCAGCAGCGCCGGGGGCAATCAGCCCCAGCATTTT.

The V call is TRBV9, the J call TRBJ2-7; perhaps TRBD1 as D (5 bases). The CDR3 spans 13 residues. Germline V gene data show CDR1 as SGDLS and CDR2 as YYNGEE. The V end lost 2 bases, the J end lost 3 bases, and 9 bases lay between the germline ends. The CDR3 DNA reads as TGTGCCAGCAGCGTCGCCCAGGGCTACGAGCAGTACTTC. Its translation is CASSVAQGYEQYF.

CDR3 nucleotide sequence: TGTGCCAGCAGCTTGGGGACTAGAACCTACAATGAGCAGTTCTTC. Its translation is CASSLGTRTYNEQFF. The chain carries TRBV5-5 and TRBJ2-1, with TRBD2 matching 7 bases. This CDR3 has 15 residues. J was trimmed by 2 bases and V by 0 bases; bases with no gene match: 2. In germline, CDR1 is SGHKS, CDR2 YYEKEE (reference sequence).

V and J are TRBV7-8 and TRBJ2-3; 8 nucleotides line up with TRBD2. This CDR3 has 17 residues. The junction had 14 bases not matched to a gene; V was cut back by 5 bases and J by 4 bases. Germline V gives CDR1 SGHVS, CDR2 FQNEAQ. The CDR3 nucleotides are TGTGCCAGCAGCCCATCCTCCGGCGGGAGGAGGCCAGATACGCAGTATTTT. Its protein product is CASSPSSGGRRPDTQYF.

The chain joins TRBV7-2 to TRBJ2-3, with 8 bases that match TRBD1. The V and J ends lost 2 bases and 8 bases, in that order; junction bases with no gene match: 9. The CDR3 contains 15 residues. Germline CDR1 reads SGHTA; CDR2 reads FQGNSA. This CDR3 reads CASSLQGATAGTQYF. The CDR3 coding sequence is TGTGCCAGCAGCTTACAGGGGGCTACGGCTGGTACGCAGTATTTT.